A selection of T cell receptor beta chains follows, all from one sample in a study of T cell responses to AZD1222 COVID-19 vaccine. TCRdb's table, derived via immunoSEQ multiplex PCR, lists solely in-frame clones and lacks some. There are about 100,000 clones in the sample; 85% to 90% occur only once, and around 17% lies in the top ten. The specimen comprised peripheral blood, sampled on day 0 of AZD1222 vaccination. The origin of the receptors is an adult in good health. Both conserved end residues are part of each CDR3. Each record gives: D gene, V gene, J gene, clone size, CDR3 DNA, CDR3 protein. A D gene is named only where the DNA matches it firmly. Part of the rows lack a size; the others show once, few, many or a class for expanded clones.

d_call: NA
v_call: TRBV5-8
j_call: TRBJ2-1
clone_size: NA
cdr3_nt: TGTGCCAGCAGCTTGTTCAGGACTTCCTACAATGAGCAGTTCTTC
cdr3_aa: CASSLFRTSYNEQFF

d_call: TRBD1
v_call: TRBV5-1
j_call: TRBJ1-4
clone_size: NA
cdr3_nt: TGCGCCAGCAGCTTCCAACAGGGGGGGAATAATGAAAAACTGTTTTTT
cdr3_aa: CASSFQQGGNNEKLFF

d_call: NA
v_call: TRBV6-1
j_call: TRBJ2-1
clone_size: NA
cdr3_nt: TGTGCCAGCAGTGAAGGCAGCCCACGTGAGTATTACAATGAGCAGTTCTTC
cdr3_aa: CASSEGSPREYYNEQFF

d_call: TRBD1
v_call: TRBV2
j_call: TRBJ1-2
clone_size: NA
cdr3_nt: TGTGCCAGCAGACGGGACAGGGGGCTTGCTGGCTACACCTTC
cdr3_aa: CASRRDRGLAGYTF

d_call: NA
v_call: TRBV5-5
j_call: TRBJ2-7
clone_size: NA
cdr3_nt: TGTGCCAGCAGCTTGGATCCAGGGGCCCGCTCCTACGAGCAGTACTTC
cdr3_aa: CASSLDPGARSYEQYF

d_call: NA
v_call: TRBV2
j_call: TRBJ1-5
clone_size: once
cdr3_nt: TGTGCCAGCAGTAAGGGTAGCAATCAGCCCCAGCATTTT
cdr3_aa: CASSKGSNQPQHF

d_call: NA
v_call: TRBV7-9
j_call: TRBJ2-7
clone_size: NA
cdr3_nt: TGTGCCAGCAGCTTGATGGGGGAGCAGTACTTC
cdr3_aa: CASSLMGEQYF

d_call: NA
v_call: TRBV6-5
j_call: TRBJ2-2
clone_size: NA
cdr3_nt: TGTGCCATCATTAAAGACTACCCCCGGGGGGAGCTGTTTTTT
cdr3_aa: CAIIKDYPRGELFF

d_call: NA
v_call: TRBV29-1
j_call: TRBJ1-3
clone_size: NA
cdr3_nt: TGCAGCGCAGGGGCCGGAAACACCATATATTTT
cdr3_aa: CSAGAGNTIYF

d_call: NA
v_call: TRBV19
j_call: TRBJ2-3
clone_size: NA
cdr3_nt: TGTGCCAGTAGTATAGGCGCAGGGGATACGCAGTATTTT
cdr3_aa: CASSIGAGDTQYF

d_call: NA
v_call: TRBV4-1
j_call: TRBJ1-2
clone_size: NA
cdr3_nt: TGCGCCAGCAGCCGCCTTGGGAGCACAGCACATGGCTACACCTTC
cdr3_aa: CASSRLGSTAHGYTF

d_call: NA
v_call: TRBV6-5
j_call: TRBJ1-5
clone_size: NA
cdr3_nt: TGTGCCAGGTGGGTCTCCTATAGCAATCAGCCCCAGCATTTT
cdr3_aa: CARWVSYSNQPQHF

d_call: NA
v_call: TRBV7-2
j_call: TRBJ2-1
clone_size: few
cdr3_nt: TGTGCCAGCAGCTTATCGTACGGTGAGCAGTTCTTC
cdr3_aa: CASSLSYGEQFF

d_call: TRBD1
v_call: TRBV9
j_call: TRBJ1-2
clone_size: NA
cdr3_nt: TGTGCCAGCAGCAGCCGGGACAGGGGAATTCTAAACTATGGCTACACCTTC
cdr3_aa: CASSSRDRGILNYGYTF

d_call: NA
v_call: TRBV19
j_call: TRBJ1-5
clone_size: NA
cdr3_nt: TGTGCCAGTAGTATACAATCCAGGAGGGGCAATCAGCCCCAGCATTTT
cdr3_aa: CASSIQSRRGNQPQHF

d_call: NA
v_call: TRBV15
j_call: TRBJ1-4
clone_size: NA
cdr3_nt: TGTGCCACCAGCAGAGGGCAGCTTAATGAAAAACTGTTTTTT
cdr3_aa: CATSRGQLNEKLFF

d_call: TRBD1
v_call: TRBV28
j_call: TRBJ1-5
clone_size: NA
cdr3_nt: TGTGCCAGCAGTCCTGGGACAGTGAATAGCAATCAGCCCCAGCATTTT
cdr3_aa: CASSPGTVNSNQPQHF

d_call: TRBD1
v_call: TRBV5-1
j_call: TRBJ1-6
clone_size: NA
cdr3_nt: TGCGCCAGCAGCGGGACAGGTTTTGATTCACCCCTCCACTTT
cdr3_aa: CASSGTGFDSPLHF

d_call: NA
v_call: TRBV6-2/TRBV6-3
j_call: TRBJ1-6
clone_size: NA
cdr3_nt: TGTGCCAGCAGTTCCGGTACATACTCCTATAATTCACCCCTCCACTTT
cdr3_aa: CASSSGTYSYNSPLHF

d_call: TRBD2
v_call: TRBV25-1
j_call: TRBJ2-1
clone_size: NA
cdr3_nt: TGTGCCAGCAGGGGGGGTCTAGCGGGTTCCCATGAGCAGTTCTTC
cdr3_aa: CASRGGLAGSHEQFF

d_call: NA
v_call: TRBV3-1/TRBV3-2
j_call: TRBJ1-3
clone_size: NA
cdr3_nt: TGTGCCAGCAGCCAGACGGGCGTTCCTGGAAACACCATATATTTT
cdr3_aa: CASSQTGVPGNTIYF

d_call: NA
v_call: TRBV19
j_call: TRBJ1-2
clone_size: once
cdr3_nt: TGTGCCAGTAGTATAGGGTCAGGGCATAATGGCGATGGCTACACCTTC
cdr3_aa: CASSIGSGHNGDGYTF

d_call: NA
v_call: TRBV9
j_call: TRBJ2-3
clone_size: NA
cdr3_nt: TGTGCCAGCAGCAGTGTCGGGCTCACAGATACGCAGTATTTT
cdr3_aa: CASSSVGLTDTQYF

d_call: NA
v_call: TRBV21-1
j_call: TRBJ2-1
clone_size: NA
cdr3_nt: TGTGCCAGCAGCAAAGACGAGGATTACAATGAGCAGTTCTTC
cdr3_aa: CASSKDEDYNEQFF

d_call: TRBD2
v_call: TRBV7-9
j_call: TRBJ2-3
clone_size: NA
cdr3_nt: TGTGCCAGCAGCTTGGGGGGAGGGTACACAGATACGCAGTATTTT
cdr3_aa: CASSLGGGYTDTQYF

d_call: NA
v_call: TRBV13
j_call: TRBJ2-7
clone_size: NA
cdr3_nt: TGTGCCAGCAGCTCCTTTTCCTACGAGCAGTACTTC
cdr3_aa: CASSSFSYEQYF

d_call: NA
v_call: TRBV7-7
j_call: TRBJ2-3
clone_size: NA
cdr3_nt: TGTGCTAGCAGCAAGGACAGAAGCACAGATACGCAGTATTTT
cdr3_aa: CASSKDRSTDTQYF

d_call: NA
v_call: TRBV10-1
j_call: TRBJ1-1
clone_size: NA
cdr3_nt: TGCGCCAGCAGTGACAGGGTAGGCGACACTGAAGCTTTCTTT
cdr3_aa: CASSDRVGDTEAFF

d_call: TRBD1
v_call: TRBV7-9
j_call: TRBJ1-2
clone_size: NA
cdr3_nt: TGTGCCAGCAGCCCCTTGGGACAGGCAGTTGACACCTTC
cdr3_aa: CASSPLGQAVDTF

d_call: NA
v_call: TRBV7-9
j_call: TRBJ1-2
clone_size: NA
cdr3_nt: TGTGCCAGCAGCTTAGTTCAGGGAGGTAACTATGGCTACACCTTC
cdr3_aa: CASSLVQGGNYGYTF

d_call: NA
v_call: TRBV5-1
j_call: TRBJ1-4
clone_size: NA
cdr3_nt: TGCGCCAGCACCACCGTGGGGCCTCCAAATACTAATGAAAAACTGTTTTTT
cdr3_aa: CASTTVGPPNTNEKLFF

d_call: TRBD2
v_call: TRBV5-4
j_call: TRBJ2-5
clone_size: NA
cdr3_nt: TGTGCCAGCAGCTTGGCCCGGCGGGGGGGCGTAGAGACCCAGTACTTC
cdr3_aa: CASSLARRGGVETQYF

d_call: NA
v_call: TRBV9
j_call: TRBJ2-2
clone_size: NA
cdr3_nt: TGTGCCAGCAGCGTAGAGAACACCGGGGAGCTGTTTTTT
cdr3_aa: CASSVENTGELFF

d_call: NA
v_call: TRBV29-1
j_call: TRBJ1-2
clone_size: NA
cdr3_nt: TGCAGCGTTGTGATCTCCACCCATGGCTACACCTTC
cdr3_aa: CSVVISTHGYTF

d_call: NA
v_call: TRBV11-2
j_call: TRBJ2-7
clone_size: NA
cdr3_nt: TGTGCCAGCAGCTTAGGTACGCTGGGGATCAACGAGCAGTACTTC
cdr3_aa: CASSLGTLGINEQYF

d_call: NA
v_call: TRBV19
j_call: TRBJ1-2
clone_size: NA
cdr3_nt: TGTGCCAGTAGTTCGCGAGGGGAAGCCCACCTAGGGCGCTATGGCTACACCTTC
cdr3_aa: CASSSRGEAHLGRYGYTF

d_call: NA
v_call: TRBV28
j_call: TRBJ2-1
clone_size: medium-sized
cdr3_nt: TGTGCCAGCAGTTTGGGGGTTTACTCCTACAATGAGCAGTTCTTC
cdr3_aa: CASSLGVYSYNEQFF

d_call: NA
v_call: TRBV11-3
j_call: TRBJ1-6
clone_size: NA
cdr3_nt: TGTGCCAGCGGCAGGGAAAATTCACCCCTCCACTTT
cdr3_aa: CASGRENSPLHF

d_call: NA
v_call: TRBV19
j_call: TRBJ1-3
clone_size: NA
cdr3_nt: TGTGCCAGTAGTCCGCAGAACTCTGGAAACACCATATATTTT
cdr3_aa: CASSPQNSGNTIYF

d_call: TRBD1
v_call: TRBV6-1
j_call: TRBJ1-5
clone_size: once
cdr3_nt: TGTGCCAGCAGTGAAGATCTACAGGGGGCGGGTCAGCCCCAGCATTTT
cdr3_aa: CASSEDLQGAGQPQHF

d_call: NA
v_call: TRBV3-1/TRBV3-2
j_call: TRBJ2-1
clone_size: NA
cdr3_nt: TGTGCCAGCAGCCAAGCGGGCAGGGGAAGGAATGAGCAGTTCTTC
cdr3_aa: CASSQAGRGRNEQFF

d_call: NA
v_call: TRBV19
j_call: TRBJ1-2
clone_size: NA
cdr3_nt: TGTGCCAGTAGTTCCCAGGGATCAGCTGGGGGCTACACCTTC
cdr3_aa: CASSSQGSAGGYTF

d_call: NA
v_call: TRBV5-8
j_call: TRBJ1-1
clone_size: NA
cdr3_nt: TGTGCCAGCAGCAAGGGGTCCTTCGTCGGGACCACTGAAGCTTTCTTT
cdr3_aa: CASSKGSFVGTTEAFF

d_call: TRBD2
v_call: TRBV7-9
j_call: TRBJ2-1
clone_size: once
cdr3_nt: TGTGCCAGCAGCTTAGAGGGACTAGCGGGGGAAAAGCAGTTCTTC
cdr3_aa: CASSLEGLAGEKQFF

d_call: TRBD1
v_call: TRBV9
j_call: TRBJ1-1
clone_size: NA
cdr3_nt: TGTGCCAGCAGCGCGTCAGACAGGGGAAGAGCTTTCTTT
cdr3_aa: CASSASDRGRAFF

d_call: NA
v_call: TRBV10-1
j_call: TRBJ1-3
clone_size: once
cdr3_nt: TGCGCCAGCAGGTCGGGGCTCTCTGGAAACACCATATATTTT
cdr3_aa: CASRSGLSGNTIYF

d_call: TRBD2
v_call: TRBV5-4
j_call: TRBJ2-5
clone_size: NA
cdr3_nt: TGTGCCAGCAGCTTGGCCTTGGGGGGGGAGACCCAGTACTTC
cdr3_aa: CASSLALGGETQYF

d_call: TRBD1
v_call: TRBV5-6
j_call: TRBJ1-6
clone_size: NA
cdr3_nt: TGTGCCAGCAGCTGGACAGGGGATTCACCCCTCCACTTT
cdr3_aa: CASSWTGDSPLHF

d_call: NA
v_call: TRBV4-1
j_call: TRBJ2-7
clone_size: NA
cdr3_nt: TGCGCCAGCAGCCAAGTATCTGGCTGGGAGCAGTACTTC
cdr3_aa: CASSQVSGWEQYF

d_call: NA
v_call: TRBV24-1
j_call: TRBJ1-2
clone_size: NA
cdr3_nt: TGTGCCACCAGTGAGGGGGAAGAGTATGGCTACACCTTC
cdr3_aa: CATSEGEEYGYTF

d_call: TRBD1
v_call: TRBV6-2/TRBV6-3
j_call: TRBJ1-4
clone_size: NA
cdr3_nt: TGTGCCAGCAGTTACTCGACAGGGGAGGTCGAAAAACTGTTTTTT
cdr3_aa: CASSYSTGEVEKLFF

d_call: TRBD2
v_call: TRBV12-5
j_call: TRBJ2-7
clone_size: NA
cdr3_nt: TGTGCTAGTGGTTTGGTACCGGGTCTAGCGGGGGAATCCTACGAGCAGTACTTC
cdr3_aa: CASGLVPGLAGESYEQYF

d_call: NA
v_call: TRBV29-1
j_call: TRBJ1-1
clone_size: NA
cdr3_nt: TGCAGCGTGGATGGGGAGGCTTTGAACACTGAAGCTTTCTTT
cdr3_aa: CSVDGEALNTEAFF

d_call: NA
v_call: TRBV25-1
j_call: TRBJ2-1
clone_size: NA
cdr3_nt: TGTGCCAGCAGTGAAACGTTTCGGGCTGAGCAGTTCTTC
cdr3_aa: CASSETFRAEQFF

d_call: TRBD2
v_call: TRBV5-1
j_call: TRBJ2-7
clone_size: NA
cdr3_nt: TGCGCCAGCAGCAGAACCGGGACTAGCGGGACCTACGAGCAGTACTTC
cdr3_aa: CASSRTGTSGTYEQYF

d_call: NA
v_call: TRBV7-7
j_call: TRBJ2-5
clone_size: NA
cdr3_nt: TGTGCTAGCAGCGATCGGTTCGGGGAGACCCAGTACTTC
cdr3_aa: CASSDRFGETQYF

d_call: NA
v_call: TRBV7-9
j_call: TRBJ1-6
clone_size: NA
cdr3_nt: TGTGCCAGCAGCCGGGGGGCCGGTGAGAATTCACCCCTCCACTTT
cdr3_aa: CASSRGAGENSPLHF

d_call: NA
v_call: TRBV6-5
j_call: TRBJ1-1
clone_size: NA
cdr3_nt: TGTGCCAGCAGTCATACAGGGTTGACTGAAGCTTTCTTT
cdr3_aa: CASSHTGLTEAFF

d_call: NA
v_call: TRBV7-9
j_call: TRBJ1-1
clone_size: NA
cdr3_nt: TGTGCCAGCAGCCTTCGGGAGAACACTGAAGCTTTCTTT
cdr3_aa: CASSLRENTEAFF